This paragraph covers one T cell receptor (beta chain) sequence. Its antigen is not known. The record originates from a study of T cell responses to AZD1222 COVID-19 vaccine. Study observations and caveats: Dominant at 160-218 and 743-854, vaccine-associated CD4 TCRs also spanned spike. Spike-specific TCR repertoires showed rising breadth and depth after two AZD1222 doses.

TCRdb's table, derived via immunoSEQ multiplex PCR, lists solely in-frame clones and lacks some. The repertoire holds 75,000 to 100,000 clones, with over 75% as singletons. The TCR was taken from an adult in good health. The sample in question was peripheral blood, obtained on day 0 of AZD1222 vaccination.

The CDR3: CASSQRTGLADYEQYF. The CDR3 DNA follows: TGCGCCAGCAGCCAGAGAACGGGACTAGCGGACTACGAGCAGTACTTC. This sequence joins TRBV4-3 and TRBJ2-7; 11 bases are a match to TRBD2. The trim removed 3 bases at V and 3 bases at J, leaving 7 bases unmatched. The CDR3 is 16 amino acids. From germline, CDR1 is LGHNA and CDR2 YSLEER.